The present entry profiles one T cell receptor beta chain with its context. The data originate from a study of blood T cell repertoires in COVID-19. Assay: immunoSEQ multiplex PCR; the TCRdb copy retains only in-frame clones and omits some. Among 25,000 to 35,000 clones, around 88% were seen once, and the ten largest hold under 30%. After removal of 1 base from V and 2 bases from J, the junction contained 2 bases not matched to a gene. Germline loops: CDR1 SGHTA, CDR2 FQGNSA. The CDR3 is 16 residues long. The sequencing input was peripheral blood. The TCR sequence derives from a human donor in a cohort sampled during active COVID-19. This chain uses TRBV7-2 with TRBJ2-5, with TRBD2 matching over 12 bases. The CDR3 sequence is CASSLGLAGGQETQYF. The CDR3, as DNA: TGTGCCAGCAGCTTAGGCCTAGCGGGGGGGCAAGAGACCCAGTACTTC.